This T cell receptor beta chain originates from a study of OX40 agonist ivuxolimab in advanced cancers. The method was immunoSEQ multiplex PCR; TCRdb's version includes in-frame clones alone and lacks a portion of them. The table shows tens of thousands of clones, with 79% occurring only once. The material sequenced was CD4+ or CD8+ T cells sorted from blood, taken in a trial of the OX40 agonist ivuxolimab. The sequence came from an adult with an advanced solid tumor such as melanoma, head and neck, liver or kidney cancer.

The CDR3 region has the DNA TGTGCCAGCAGAAAGGGGCGGGCAGGAGGTGACAATGAGCAGTTCTTC. The encoded protein is CASRKGRAGGDNEQFF. V and J are TRBV7-2 and TRBJ2-1; D is possibly TRBD1 or TRBD2 (5 bases each). This CDR3 is 16 amino acids long. Trimming cost V 6 bases and J 5 bases, with 20 bases left between them. Per the germline V gene, CDR1 is SGHTA and CDR2 is FQGNSA.